This TCR beta chain originates from a study of T-cell reconstitution after alpha-beta-depleted transplantation in children. The CDR3 sequence is 17 residues long. The germline gives CDR1 SGHVS, CDR2 FNYEAQ. J gave up 4 bases and V 5 bases, and 7 bases lay outside the gene matches. Study-level points and caveats: Newly produced T cells mostly provided counts and TCRbeta diversity after one year, as hyperexpanded clones declined.

Molecular barcoding with unique molecular identifiers was used for the TCRbeta library. TCRdb re-derived calls from the PCR reads in MiXCR, one entry per CDR3 protein. Here the sample spans 500,000 to 650,000 distinct CDR3 sequences, 10% to 15% being singletons. This clonotype was detected only a few times. Its matching antigen is unknown. The receptor was isolated from a male patient younger than 18 who had a stem cell transplant for acute myeloid leukemia, so the T cells may come from the graft donor. This rearrangement joins TRBV7-6 to TRBJ2-1; 14 nucleotides match TRBD2. The source was PBMCs, mostly from graft donor cells, collected 360 days after TCRalphabeta/CD19-depleted stem cell transplant. This chain's CDR3 is CASSRGLAGGIYNEQFF. The CDR3 DNA is TGTGCCAGCAGCCGCGGACTAGCGGGAGGAATATACAATGAGCAGTTCTTC. Together with reference TRBV7-6 and TRBJ2-1, the CDR3 gives the full variable domain: GAGVSQSPRYKVTKRGQDVALRCDPISGHVSLYWYRQALGQGPEFLTYFNYEAQQDKSGLPNDRFSAERPEGSISTLTIQRTEQRDSAMYRCASSRGLAGGIYNEQFFGPGTRLTVL.